This T cell receptor (beta chain) comes out of a study of T cell repertoires in cytomegalovirus infection. About the research overall: Alongside well-studied HLA-B-restricted CMV epitopes, recently identified HLA-C-restricted CMV epitopes were also used.

TCRdb re-called the reads through MiXCR, storing one row per CDR3 protein. The data hold about 920,000 distinct CDR3 sequences, with about 33% observed a single time. Regarding this clonotype: Its antigen remains unidentified.

Germline V gives CDR1 SGHDT, CDR2 YYEEEE. The CDR3 spans 16 residues. The V gene lost 1 base and the J gene lost 2 bases, with 13 bases spanning the gap. The sequence came from a human donor in good health (CMV status not recorded). Some clones in this sample may be carry-over from other donors' samples. The sequencing here drew on cultured CD8+ T cells from PBMCs, taken from culture after CMV antigen stimulation. The V and J genes are TRBV5-6 and TRBJ2-1; D not resolved. This CDR3 is CASSLIGYPAYNEQFF. CDR3 nucleotide sequence: TGTGCCAGCAGCTTGATAGGTTATCCTGCCTACAATGAGCAGTTCTTC.